This T cell receptor beta chain was sequenced during a study of siplizumab effects on memory and regulatory T cells. The study's findings and limits: Unstimulated subsets accounted for the mapping of only a minor share of the clones that were alloreactive. There appeared to be greater diversity in naive T cells than in memory cells, and naive T cells seemed major contributors to the alloresponse. Relative to controls at around 29%, mappable alloreactive CD4+ clones exhibited a mean Treg-derived proportion of about 69% with siplizumab.

CDR1 is LNHDA, CDR2 SQIVND, per germline (reference sequence). V lost 5 bases to trimming and J lost 5 bases, with 15 bases between them. This CDR3 contains 14 residues. As to this clone: Its antigen is unidentified.

Per individual sample, around 9.1 x 10^4 TCR templates were assayed. The assay was immunoSEQ multiplex PCR, and TCRdb's table has in-frame clones only and misses some. The sample lists 85,000 to 130,000 clones; 94% were seen once. The TCR was taken from a human donor in good health. The chain has TRBV19 and TRBJ2-5; possibly TRBD1 for D (6 bases). Sequencing used Tregs sorted from blood. The DNA of the CDR3 is TGTGCCAGTAGTGTCAACAGGGTTCGGGAGACCCAGTACTTC. Protein sequence: CASSVNRVRETQYF.